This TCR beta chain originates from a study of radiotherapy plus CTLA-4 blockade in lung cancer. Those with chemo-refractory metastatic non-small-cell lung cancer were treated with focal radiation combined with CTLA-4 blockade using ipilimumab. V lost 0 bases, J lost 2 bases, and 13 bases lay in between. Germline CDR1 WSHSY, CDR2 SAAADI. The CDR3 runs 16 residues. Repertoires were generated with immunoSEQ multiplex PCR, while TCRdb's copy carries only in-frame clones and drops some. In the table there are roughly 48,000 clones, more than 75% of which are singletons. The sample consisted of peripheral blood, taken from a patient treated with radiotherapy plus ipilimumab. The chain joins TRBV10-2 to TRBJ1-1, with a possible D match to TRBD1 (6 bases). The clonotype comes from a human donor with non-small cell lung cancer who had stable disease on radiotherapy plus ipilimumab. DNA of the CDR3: TGCGCCAGCAGTGAGTCCTGGGGGCCCGGAAACACTGAAGCTTTCTTT. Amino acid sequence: CASSESWGPGNTEAFF.